This T cell receptor (beta chain) was observed in a study of blood T cell repertoires in COVID-19. Germline assignment: CDR1 WSHSY and CDR2 SAAADI. The CDR3 totals 14 residues. The trim removed 4 bases at V and 4 bases at J, leaving 7 bases unmatched. Generated by immunoSEQ multiplex PCR, the TCRdb table keeps only in-frame clones and is missing some. The sample consists of roughly 100,000 clones, 85% to 95% of them appearing once. The sequenced sample was peripheral blood. The chain recombines TRBV10-2 with TRBJ2-7; 7 nucleotides match TRBD1. This TCR came from a woman aged 50 to 60 in a cohort sampled during active COVID-19. CDR3 region: CASSARIQGYEQYF. The CDR3 nucleotides are TGCGCCAGCAGTGCTCGGATACAGGGGTACGAGCAGTACTTC.